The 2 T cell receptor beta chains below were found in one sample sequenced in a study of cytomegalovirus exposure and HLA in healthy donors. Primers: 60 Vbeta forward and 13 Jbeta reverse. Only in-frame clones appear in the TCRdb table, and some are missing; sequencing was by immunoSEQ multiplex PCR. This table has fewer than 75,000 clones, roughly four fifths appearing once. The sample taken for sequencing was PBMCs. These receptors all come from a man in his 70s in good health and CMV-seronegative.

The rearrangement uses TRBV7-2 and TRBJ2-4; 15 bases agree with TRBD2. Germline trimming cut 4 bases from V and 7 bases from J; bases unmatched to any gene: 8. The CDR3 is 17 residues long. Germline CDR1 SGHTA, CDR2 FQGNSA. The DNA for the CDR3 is TGTGCCAGCAGCTCGGGACTAGCGGGAGGCGTTGGCAACATTCAGTACTTC. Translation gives CASSSGLAGGVGNIQYF.

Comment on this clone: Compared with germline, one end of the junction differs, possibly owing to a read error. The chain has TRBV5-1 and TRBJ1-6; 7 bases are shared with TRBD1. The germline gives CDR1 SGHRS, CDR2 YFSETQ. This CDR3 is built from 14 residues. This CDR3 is CASSYGTEGFPPHF. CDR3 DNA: TGCGCCAGCAGCTATGGGACAGAAGGTTTCCCCCCCCACTTT.